This T cell receptor (beta chain) was recorded in a study of T-cell memory formation after mild COVID-19. Study summary: TCR clustering was largely donor specific.

This CDR3 has 15 residues. Deletions cut 4 bases from V and 1 base from J, with 11 bases between. This clonotype showed up just once. TCRdb called the 5' RACE reads again in MiXCR, with one record for every CDR3 protein. The sample contains about 400,000 distinct CDR3 sequences, less than 25% of which appear only once. This clonotype was sampled from an adult woman who had mild COVID-19 (a few samples of this study predate the infection). Cell type and time point are not known. Sequenced material: PBMCs or a T cell subset sorted from them (not recorded which). J is TRBJ2-1 and V is TRBV12-3 or TRBV12-4; D uncertain. The CDR3 sequence: CASSSDSYSYNEQFF. The DNA for the CDR3 is TGTGCCAGCAGTTCTGATAGTTATTCCTACAATGAGCAGTTCTTC.